A single sample gave rise to the 21 T cell receptor beta chains below, sequenced in a study of control samples from healthy donors and cancer patients. The table came from immunoSEQ multiplex PCR; TCRdb's copy has only in-frame clones and leaves some out. The sample has some 150,000 clones, under 95% seen once. Sequences were obtained from blood. These receptor sequences come from a man aged 18 to 30 in good health.

V is TRBV4-1 and J is TRBJ1-4; D is uncertain. Germline V gene data show CDR1 as MGHRA and CDR2 as YSYEKL. The CDR3 extends over 15 amino acids. V was clipped by 2 bases and J by 7 bases, with 14 bases between them. The CDR3 DNA reads TGCGCCAGCAGCCAACAACCCGGACCGGGTGAAAAACTGTTTTTT. Protein: CASSQQPGPGEKLFF.

This chain uses TRBV5-1 with TRBJ2-3; weak D call: TRBD1 (5 bases). CDR3 length: 14 residues. CDR1 and CDR2 from the germline V gene are SGHRS and YFSETQ. V was clipped by 0 bases and J by 6 bases, with 11 bases between them. CDR3 loop: CASSLGAGLDTQYF. The CDR3 coding sequence is TGCGCCAGCAGCTTGGGTGCAGGGTTGGATACGCAGTATTTT. The full variable domain, its missing parts supplied by reference TRBV5-1 and TRBJ2-3, is KAGVTQTPRYLIKTRGQQVTLSCSPISGHRSVSWYQQTPGQGLQFLFEYFSETQRNKGNFPGRFSGRQFSNSRSEMNVSTLELGDSALYLCASSLGAGLDTQYFGPGTRLTVL.

The V call is TRBV4-3, the J call TRBJ1-4; D uncertain. CDR1 is LGHNA and CDR2 is YSLEER in the germline V gene. This CDR3 is built from 16 residues. Trimming pared 0 bases from V and 10 bases from J, leaving 18 bases between. CDR3 region: CASSQDPAVFPGKLFF. The CDR3 DNA is TGCGCCAGCAGCCAAGATCCGGCGGTTTTCCCCGGAAAACTGTTTTTT.

The chain combines TRBV5-6 with TRBJ1-6, with 11 bases fitting TRBD1. V dropped 4 bases and J dropped 6; count of bases not matched to a gene: 6. Germline V gene sequence: CDR1 SGHDT, CDR2 YYEEEE. The CDR3 has 16 amino acids. The CDR3 DNA is TGTGCCAGCAGCCCCGGGACAGGGGGAACTAATTCACCCCTCCACTTT. It translates to CASSPGTGGTNSPLHF.

This clone has just one count. The rearrangement links TRBV10-3 to TRBJ1-3; D is perhaps TRBD1 (5 bases). The CDR3 covers 15 residues. Germline-derived CDR1 and CDR2 are ENHRY and SYGVKD. Trimming took 4 bases from V and 0 from J, leaving 10 bases between them. CDR3 region: CAISGGHNSGNTIYF. The CDR3 coding sequence is TGTGCCATCAGTGGAGGACACAACTCTGGAAACACCATATATTTT.

The chain links TRBV24-1 to TRBJ1-1, with 8 bases that match TRBD1. This CDR3 contains 13 residues. Per germline, CDR1 KGHDR and CDR2 SFDVKD. V trimming: 1 base; J trimming: 11 bases; junction bases outside the gene matches: 5. CDR3 nucleotides: TGTGCCACCAGTGATTTTCAGGGGGCAAGGGCTTTCTTT. Translating gives CATSDFQGARAFF.

The rearrangement uses TRBV12-3 or TRBV12-4 and TRBJ1-5, with 9 nucleotides matching TRBD1. The V gene end was trimmed by 7 bases and the J gene end by 7 bases; junction bases not matched to a gene: 5. The CDR3 loop spans 13 amino acids. The CDR3 loop reads CASTLDRGQPQHF. The CDR3 DNA follows: TGTGCCAGCACCCTGGACAGGGGACAGCCCCAGCATTTT.

This rearrangement joins TRBV9 to TRBJ2-2, with D perhaps TRBD2 (5 bases). This CDR3 spans 13 amino acids. Germline assignment: CDR1 SGDLS and CDR2 YYNGEE. Trimming pared 0 bases from V and 6 bases from J, leaving 6 bases between. Here the CDR3 reads CASSVAAAGELFF. The CDR3 bases are TGTGCCAGCAGCGTAGCAGCGGCCGGGGAGCTGTTTTTT. Supplemented by reference TRBV9 and TRBJ2-2, the full variable domain reads DSGVTQTPKHLITATGQRVTLRCSPRSGDLSVYWYQQSLDQGLQFLIQYYNGEERAKGNILERFSAQQFPDLHSELNLSSLELGDSALYFCASSVAAAGELFFGEGSRLTVL.

The chain joins TRBV6-1 to TRBJ2-4, with a tentative D call TRBD1 (6 bases). CDR1 and CDR2 (germline): MNHNS, SASEGT. This CDR3 has 19 residues. The germline V and J ends were trimmed by 1 base and 0 bases, with 19 bases remaining between them. CDR3 sequence (DNA): TGTGCCAGCAGTGAAGACGGACAGTCAGGGTTTTTAGCCAAAAACATTCAGTACTTC. As protein: CASSEDGQSGFLAKNIQYF.

This chain uses TRBV5-3 with TRBJ2-6; D call uncertain. TRBV5-3 is labeled an ORF, and its function is uncertain. The CDR3 is made up of 12 amino acids. Trimming pared 3 bases from V and 2 bases from J, leaving 0 bases between. CDR3 residues: CARSSGANVLTF. As DNA, the CDR3 is TGTGCCAGAAGCTCTGGGGCCAACGTCCTGACTTTC.

The chain joins TRBV27 to TRBJ1-5; D ambiguous. CDR3 size: 13 residues. Germline lookup yields CDR1 MNHEY and CDR2 SMNVEV (reference sequence). Trimming shortened V by 5 bases and J by 5 bases, and 10 bases separated the two germline ends. DNA for the CDR3: TGTGCCAGCAGTCCGTCGCATTATCAGCCCCAGCATTTT. Its protein product is CASSPSHYQPQHF.

CDR3 in amino acids: CASMNRDGLYEQYF. Here the CDR3 DNA reads TGTGCCAGCATGAACAGGGATGGGCTGTACGAGCAGTACTTC. V is TRBV28 and J is TRBJ2-7, with D maybe TRBD1 (6 bases). V lost 7 bases and J 4 bases, leaving 17 bases between the germline ends. Germline CDR1 reads MDHEN; CDR2 reads SYDVKM. This CDR3 spans 14 amino acids.

This chain uses TRBV27 with TRBJ1-2; TRBD1 aligns across 9 bases. Germline CDR1 and CDR2: MNHEY and SMNVEV (reference sequence). Trimming at V came to 4 bases and at J to 3 bases, leaving 6 bases not matched to a gene. The CDR3 is 15 amino acids. This chain's CDR3 is CASSSGQGRYYGYTF. In DNA form, the CDR3 reads TGTGCCAGCAGTTCGGGACAGGGCAGATACTATGGCTACACCTTC.

The rearrangement joins TRBV6-5 to TRBJ1-1; D not resolved. Trimming pared 2 bases from V and 6 bases from J, leaving 10 bases between. Germline V gene data show CDR1 as MNHEY and CDR2 as SVGAGI. The CDR3 has 13 residues. The CDR3 is CASSYTRVAEAFF. DNA of the CDR3: TGTGCCAGCAGTTACACTCGGGTCGCTGAAGCTTTCTTT.

In nucleotides, the CDR3 is TGTGCCAGCGAATTCTCCTACGAGCAGTACTTC. Amino acid sequence: CASEFSYEQYF. This rearrangement joins TRBV2 to TRBJ2-7; no firm D call. CDR3 size: 11 residues. Per the germline V gene, CDR1 is SNHLY and CDR2 is FYNNEI. V was shortened by 8 bases and J by 0 bases, with 5 bases between the two germline ends.

The gene calls are TRBV11-2 and TRBJ2-3; a weak D match, TRBD2 (7 bases). Looked up from germline, CDR1 is SGHAT and CDR2 is FQNNGV. The V end was cut by 5 bases, the J end by 2 bases, with 20 bases between. The CDR3 is made up of 17 amino acids. The CDR3 bases are TGTGCCAGCAGCCCAATTCGGGGGGCTTTGACCACAGATACGCAGTATTTT. Translated: CASSPIRGALTTDTQYF.

The CDR3 DNA is TGTGCCATCAGTGACCCGGGAATAGGCAATCAGCCCCAGCATTTT. It translates to CAISDPGIGNQPQHF. This chain links TRBV10-3 with TRBJ1-5; D unresolved. This CDR3 has 15 amino acids. Per the germline V gene, CDR1 is ENHRY and CDR2 is SYGVKD. V was clipped by 3 bases and J by 2 bases, with 11 bases between them.

The rearrangement joins TRBV3-1 (or the pseudogene TRBV3-2) to TRBJ1-1, with a possible D match to TRBD1 (5 bases). The V and J ends lost 0 bases and 5 bases respectively, with 13 bases between them. The CDR3 spans 15 residues. Germline V lookup: CDR1 LGHDT, CDR2 YNNKEL (reference sequence). Written as DNA, the CDR3 is TGTGCCAGCAGCCAAGAAGTAGGGGTGATTACTGAAGCTTTCTTT. Residues: CASSQEVGVITEAFF.

The V call is TRBV7-2, the J call TRBJ2-2, with 15 bases matching TRBD2. Trimming took 6 bases from V and 4 from J; bases not matched to a gene: 3. The CDR3 has 16 residues. The germline V gene encodes CDR1 SGHTA and CDR2 FQGNSA. DNA of the CDR3: TGTGCCAGCAGGCTGGGACTAGCGGGGGGCACCGGGGAGCTGTTTTTT. Its translation: CASRLGLAGGTGELFF.

The chain has TRBV6-6 and TRBJ2-7; D assignment may be TRBD1 or TRBD2 (5 bases each). Germline V CDR1 and CDR2: MNHNY, SVGAGI (reference sequence). The CDR3 covers 20 residues. Trimming cost V 6 bases and J 0 bases, with 30 bases left between them. The CDR3 reads CASSYGTPGRGNRYSYEQYF. The CDR3 nucleotides are TGTGCCAGCAGCTACGGGACCCCGGGACGAGGGAATAGATACTCCTACGAGCAGTACTTC.

This clone was seen once. The rearrangement joins TRBV2 to TRBJ2-2, with D tentatively TRBD1 (6 bases). CDR3 size: 15 residues. Per the germline V gene, CDR1 is SNHLY and CDR2 is FYNNEI. Trimming took 2 bases from V and 12 from J, leaving 19 bases between them. The DNA of the CDR3 is TGTGCCAGCAGTGAATATGCCTTGGGGCAGGGGAAGCTGTTTTTT. It specifies CASSEYALGQGKLFF.